These T cell receptor beta chains were read from a single sample in a study of untreated major depressive disorder. Clones were sequenced by immunoSEQ multiplex PCR, and TCRdb holds only the in-frame ones, with some missing. The sample records around 20,000 clones, approximately 95% being singletons. Material: CD4+ T cells from PBMCs. All receptors derive from a man under 40 in good health. CDR3s include the opening cysteine and the closing phenylalanine or tryptophan. Fields, in order: J gene, clone size, V gene, D gene, CDR3 protein, CDR3 DNA. A D gene is named only where the DNA matches it firmly. Size tells how often a clone was seen (once, few, many) or the class of an expanded clone, and some rows leave it out.

j_gene: TRBJ2-1
abundance: NA
v_gene: TRBV10-3
d_gene: TRBD2
CDR3aa: CAMGTSGRYNEQFF
CDR3nt: TGTGCCATGGGGACTAGCGGGCGATACAATGAGCAGTTCTTC

j_gene: TRBJ2-7
abundance: NA
v_gene: TRBV29-1
d_gene: TRBD1
CDR3aa: CSVQTGYTYEQYF
CDR3nt: TGCAGCGTCCAGACAGGGTATACCTACGAGCAGTACTTC

j_gene: TRBJ2-7
abundance: NA
v_gene: TRBV25-1
d_gene: NA
CDR3aa: CASSLRAGRQYF
CDR3nt: TGTGCCAGCAGCCTGAGGGCAGGGAGGCAGTACTTC

j_gene: TRBJ1-5
abundance: NA
v_gene: TRBV4-2
d_gene: TRBD1
CDR3aa: CASSRGQAGEPQHF
CDR3nt: TGTGCCAGCAGCCGAGGACAGGCCGGAGAGCCCCAGCATTTT

j_gene: TRBJ2-3
abundance: NA
v_gene: TRBV5-6
d_gene: NA
CDR3aa: CASSPYPQETQYF
CDR3nt: TGTGCCAGCAGTCCCTATCCTCAGGAGACGCAGTATTTT

j_gene: TRBJ1-2
abundance: NA
v_gene: TRBV5-6
d_gene: NA
CDR3aa: CASSPVGGHGYTF
CDR3nt: TGTGCCAGCAGCCCCGTTGGGGGGCATGGCTACACCTTC

j_gene: TRBJ1-5
abundance: NA
v_gene: TRBV7-8
d_gene: NA
CDR3aa: CASSRDGGRQPQHF
CDR3nt: TGTGCCAGCAGCCGGGACGGGGGAAGGCAGCCCCAGCATTTT

j_gene: TRBJ1-3
abundance: NA
v_gene: TRBV7-8
d_gene: NA
CDR3aa: CASSPPLRAGGNTIYF
CDR3nt: TGTGCCAGCAGCCCGCCTCTCAGGGCGGGTGGAAACACCATATATTTT

j_gene: TRBJ2-1
abundance: NA
v_gene: TRBV13
d_gene: TRBD2
CDR3aa: CASSLKPGTSGKNEQFF
CDR3nt: TGTGCCAGCAGCTTAAAACCTGGGACTAGCGGGAAGAATGAGCAGTTCTTC

j_gene: TRBJ1-3
abundance: NA
v_gene: TRBV25-1
d_gene: NA
CDR3aa: CASSEWWTAGNTIYF
CDR3nt: TGTGCCAGCAGTGAATGGTGGACGGCTGGAAACACCATATATTTT

j_gene: TRBJ2-7
abundance: NA
v_gene: TRBV18
d_gene: TRBD2
CDR3aa: CASSPRTSGSGYEQYF
CDR3nt: TGTGCCAGCTCTCCCCGGACTAGCGGGAGCGGGTACGAGCAGTACTTC

j_gene: TRBJ1-5
abundance: few
v_gene: TRBV6-5
d_gene: TRBD1
CDR3aa: CASSFSGQGGNQPQHF
CDR3nt: TGTGCCAGCAGTTTTTCTGGACAGGGAGGCAATCAGCCCCAGCATTTT

j_gene: TRBJ1-2
abundance: few
v_gene: TRBV5-4
d_gene: NA
CDR3aa: CASSFTGNYGYTF
CDR3nt: TGTGCCAGCAGCTTCACCGGAAACTATGGCTACACCTTC

j_gene: TRBJ2-2
abundance: NA
v_gene: TRBV5-6
d_gene: TRBD1
CDR3aa: CASSRYDRAYSGELFF
CDR3nt: TGTGCCAGCAGCCGATATGACAGGGCCTATTCCGGGGAGCTGTTTTTT